In its sample, the clone carrying this T cell receptor beta chain was seen a few times. Antigen specificity is unknown. The data belong to a study of breast tumors, draining lymph nodes, adjacent tissues. Study-level findings and limits: Luminal-like breast cancer showed significantly greater tumor-nontumor repertoire similarity than basal-like breast cancer did. That most tumor T cells come from lymph nodes remained unproven. Findings are consistent with lymph node origin and intratumoral expansion of most tumor T cells.

Germline values: CDR1 SGDLS, CDR2 YYNGEE. The CDR3 length is 14 residues. Trimming pared 2 bases from V and 7 bases from J, leaving 10 bases between. One entry per CDR3 protein results from TCRdb running MiXCR on the multiplex PCR reads. Of 60,000 to 65,000 distinct CDR3 sequences in the sample, roughly 57% are singletons; the top ten hold roughly 20%. The chain has TRBV9 and TRBJ1-6; tentative D call: TRBD1 (6 bases). The sequence was collected from a female donor with breast cancer. Some clones in this sample may be carry-over from other donors' samples. Source material: breast tumor tissue. The CDR3: CASSVTGRNSPLHF. The CDR3 DNA sequence: TGTGCCAGCAGCGTCACAGGGCGGAATTCACCCCTCCACTTT.